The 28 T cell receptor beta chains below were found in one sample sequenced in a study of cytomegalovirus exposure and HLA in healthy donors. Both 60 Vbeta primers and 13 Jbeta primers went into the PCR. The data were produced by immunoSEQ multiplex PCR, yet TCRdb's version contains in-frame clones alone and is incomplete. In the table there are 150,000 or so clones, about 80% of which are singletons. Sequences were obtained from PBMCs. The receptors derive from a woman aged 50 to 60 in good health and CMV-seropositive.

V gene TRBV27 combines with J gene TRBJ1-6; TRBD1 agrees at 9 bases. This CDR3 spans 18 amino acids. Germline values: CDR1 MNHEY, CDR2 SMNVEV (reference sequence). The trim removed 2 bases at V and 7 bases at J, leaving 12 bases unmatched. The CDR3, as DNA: TGTGCCAGCAGTTTAGATCGTCGCGGGGGACAGGGAAATTCACCCCTCCACTTT. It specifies CASSLDRRGGQGNSPLHF.

CDR3 sequence: CASSPDIPGELFF. The CDR3 coding sequence is TGTGCCAGCAGCCCCGACATCCCCGGGGAGCTGTTTTTT. The chain is built from TRBV7-3 and TRBJ2-2; D remains ambiguous. The length of the CDR3 is 13 residues. V dropped 5 bases and J dropped 6 bases, with 10 bases sitting between them. CDR1 is SGHTA, CDR2 FQGTGA, per germline.

The CDR3, as DNA: TGTGCCAGTAGTATTAGCGGGGGGGGTACCGGGGAGCTGTTTTTT. Its protein is CASSISGGGTGELFF. The chain is built from TRBV19 and TRBJ2-2; TRBD2 agrees at 11 bases. Germline-derived CDR1 and CDR2 are LNHDA and SQIVND (reference sequence). The junction had 2 bases not matched to a gene; V was cut back by 3 bases and J by 5 bases. This CDR3 has 15 residues.

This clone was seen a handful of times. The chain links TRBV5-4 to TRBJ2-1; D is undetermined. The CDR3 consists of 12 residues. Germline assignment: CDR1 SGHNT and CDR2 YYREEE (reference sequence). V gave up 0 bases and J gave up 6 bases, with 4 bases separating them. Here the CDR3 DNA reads TGTGCCAGCAGCTTGGCTAGCAATGAGCAGTTCTTC. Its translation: CASSLASNEQFF.

The CDR3 bases are TGTGCCAGCAGCAACAGGGGAACCGGGGAGCTGTTTTTT. As protein: CASSNRGTGELFF. V usage is TRBV5-4 and J usage is TRBJ2-2; 7 bases align to TRBD1. Germline values: CDR1 SGHNT, CDR2 YYREEE (reference sequence). The CDR3 runs to 13 residues. After removal of 4 bases from V and 5 bases from J, the junction contained 2 bases not matched to a gene.

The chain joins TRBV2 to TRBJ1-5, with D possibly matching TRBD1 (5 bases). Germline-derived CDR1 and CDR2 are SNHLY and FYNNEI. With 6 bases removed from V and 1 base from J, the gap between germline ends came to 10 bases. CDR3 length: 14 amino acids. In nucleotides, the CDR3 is TGTGCCAGCAGGGGGCAAGGAAGCAATCAGCCCCAGCATTTT. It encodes CASRGQGSNQPQHF.

This CDR3 reads CASRLTGATGNTIYF. Written as DNA, the CDR3 is TGTGCCAGCAGACTCACAGGGGCAACTGGAAACACCATATATTTT. This chain connects TRBV2 to TRBJ1-3; 7 bases align to TRBD1. The CDR3 has 15 residues. V was clipped by 6 bases and J by 2 bases; unmatched bases: 7. From germline, CDR1 is SNHLY and CDR2 FYNNEI.

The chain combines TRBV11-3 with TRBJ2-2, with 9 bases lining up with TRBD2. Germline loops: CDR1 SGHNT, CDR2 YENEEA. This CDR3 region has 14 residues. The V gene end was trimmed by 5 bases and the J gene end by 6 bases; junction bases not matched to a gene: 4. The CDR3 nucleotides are TGTGCCAGCAGCCCCCGGACTAGCGCCGGGGAGCTGTTTTTT. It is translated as CASSPRTSAGELFF.

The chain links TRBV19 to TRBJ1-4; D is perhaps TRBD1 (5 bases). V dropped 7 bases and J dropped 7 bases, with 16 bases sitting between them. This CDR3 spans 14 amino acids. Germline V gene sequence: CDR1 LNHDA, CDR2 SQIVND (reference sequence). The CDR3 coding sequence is TGTGCCAGTAAACCGGACTCGGGGGTTGAAAAACTGTTTTTT. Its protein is CASKPDSGVEKLFF.

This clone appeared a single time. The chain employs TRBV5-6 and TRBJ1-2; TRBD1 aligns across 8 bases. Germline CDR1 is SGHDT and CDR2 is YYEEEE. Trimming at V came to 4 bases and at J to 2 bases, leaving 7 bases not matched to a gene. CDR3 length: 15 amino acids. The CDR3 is CASSEQGGANYGYTF. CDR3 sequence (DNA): TGTGCCAGCAGCGAACAGGGGGGTGCAAACTATGGCTACACCTTC.

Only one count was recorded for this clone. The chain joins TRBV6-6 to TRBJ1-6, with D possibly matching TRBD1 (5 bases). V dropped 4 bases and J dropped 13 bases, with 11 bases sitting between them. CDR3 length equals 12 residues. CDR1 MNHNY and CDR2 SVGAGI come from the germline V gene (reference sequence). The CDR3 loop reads CASSFPGVPLHF. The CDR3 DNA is TGTGCCAGCAGTTTCCCGGGGGTTCCCCTCCACTTT.

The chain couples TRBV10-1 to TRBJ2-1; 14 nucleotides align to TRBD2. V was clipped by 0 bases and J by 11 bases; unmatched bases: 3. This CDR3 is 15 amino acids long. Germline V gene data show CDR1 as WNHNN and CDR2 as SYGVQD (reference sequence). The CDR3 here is CASSESGLAGAKQFF. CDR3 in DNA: TGCGCCAGCAGTGAGTCGGGACTAGCGGGGGCAAAGCAGTTCTTC.

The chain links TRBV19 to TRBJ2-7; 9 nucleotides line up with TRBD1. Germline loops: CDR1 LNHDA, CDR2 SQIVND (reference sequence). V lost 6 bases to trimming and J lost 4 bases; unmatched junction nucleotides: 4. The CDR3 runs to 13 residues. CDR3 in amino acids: CASSGQGLYEQYF. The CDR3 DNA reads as TGTGCCAGTAGCGGACAGGGGCTTTACGAGCAGTACTTC.

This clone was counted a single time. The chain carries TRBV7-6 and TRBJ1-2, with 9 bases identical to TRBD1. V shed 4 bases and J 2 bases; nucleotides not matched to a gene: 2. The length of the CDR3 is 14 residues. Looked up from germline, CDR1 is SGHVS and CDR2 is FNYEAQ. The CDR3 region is CASSYGTGNYGYTF. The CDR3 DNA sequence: TGTGCCAGCAGCTACGGGACAGGGAACTATGGCTACACCTTC.

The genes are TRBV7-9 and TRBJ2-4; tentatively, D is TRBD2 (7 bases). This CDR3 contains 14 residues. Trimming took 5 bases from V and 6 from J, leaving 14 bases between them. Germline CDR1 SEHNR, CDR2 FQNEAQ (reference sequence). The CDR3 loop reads CASSQGGAGNIQYF. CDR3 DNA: TGTGCCAGCAGCCAAGGGGGGGCGGGAAACATTCAGTACTTC.

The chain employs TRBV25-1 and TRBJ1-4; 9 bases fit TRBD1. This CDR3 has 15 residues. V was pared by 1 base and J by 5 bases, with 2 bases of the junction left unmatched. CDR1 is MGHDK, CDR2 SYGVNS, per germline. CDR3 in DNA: TGTGCCAGCAGTGAATGGGGGACAGGGAATGAAAAACTGTTTTTT. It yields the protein CASSEWGTGNEKLFF.

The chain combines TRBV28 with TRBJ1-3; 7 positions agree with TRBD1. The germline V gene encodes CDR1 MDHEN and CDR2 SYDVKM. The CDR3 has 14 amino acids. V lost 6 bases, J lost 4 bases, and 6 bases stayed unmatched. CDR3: CASRVTGAGNTIYF. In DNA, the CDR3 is TGTGCCAGCAGGGTAACAGGGGCCGGAAACACCATATATTTT.

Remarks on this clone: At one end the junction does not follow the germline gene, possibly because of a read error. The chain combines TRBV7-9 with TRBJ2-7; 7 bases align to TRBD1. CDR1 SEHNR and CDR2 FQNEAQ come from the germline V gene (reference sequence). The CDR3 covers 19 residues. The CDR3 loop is CSSSLVTGALRTSAYEQYF. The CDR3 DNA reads TGTTCCAGCAGCTTAGTTACAGGGGCCCTGAGGACCTCAGCCTACGAGCAGTACTTC.

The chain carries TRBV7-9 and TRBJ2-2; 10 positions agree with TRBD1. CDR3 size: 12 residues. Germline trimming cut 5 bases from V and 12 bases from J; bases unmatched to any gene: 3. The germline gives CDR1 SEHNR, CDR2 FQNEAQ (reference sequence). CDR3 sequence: CASSPDRGQLFF. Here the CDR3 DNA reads TGTGCCAGCAGCCCCGACAGGGGGCAGCTGTTTTTT.

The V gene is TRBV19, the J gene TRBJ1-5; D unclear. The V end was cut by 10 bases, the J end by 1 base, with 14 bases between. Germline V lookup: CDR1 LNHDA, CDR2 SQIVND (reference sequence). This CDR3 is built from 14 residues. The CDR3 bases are TGTGCCACCGGACTAGGACTGAGCAATCAGCCCCAGCATTTT. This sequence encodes CATGLGLSNQPQHF.

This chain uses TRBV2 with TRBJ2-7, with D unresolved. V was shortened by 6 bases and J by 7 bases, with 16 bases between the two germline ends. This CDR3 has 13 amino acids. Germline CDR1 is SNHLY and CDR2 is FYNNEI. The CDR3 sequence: CASRVTTPGEQYF. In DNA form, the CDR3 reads TGTGCCAGCAGAGTGACAACCCCCGGAGAGCAGTACTTC.

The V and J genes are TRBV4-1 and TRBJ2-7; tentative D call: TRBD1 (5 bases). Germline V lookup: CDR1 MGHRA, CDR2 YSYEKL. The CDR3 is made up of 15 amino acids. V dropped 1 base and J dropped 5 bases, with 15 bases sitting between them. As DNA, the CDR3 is TGCGCCAGCAGCCAAGGGCAGGGTCGGGTTGACGAGCAGTACTTC. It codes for CASSQGQGRVDEQYF.

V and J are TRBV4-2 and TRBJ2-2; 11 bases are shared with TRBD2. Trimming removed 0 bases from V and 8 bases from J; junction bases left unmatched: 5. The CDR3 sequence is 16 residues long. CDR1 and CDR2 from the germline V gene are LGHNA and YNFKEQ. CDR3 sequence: CASSQEALAGVGELFF. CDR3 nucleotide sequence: TGTGCCAGCAGCCAAGAAGCACTAGCGGGGGTTGGGGAGCTGTTTTTT.

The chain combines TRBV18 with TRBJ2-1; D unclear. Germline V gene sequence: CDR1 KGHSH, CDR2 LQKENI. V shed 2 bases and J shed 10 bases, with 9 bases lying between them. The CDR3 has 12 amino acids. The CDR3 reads CASSPSGSEQFF. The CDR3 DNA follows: TGTGCCAGCTCACCATCCGGGTCCGAGCAGTTCTTC.

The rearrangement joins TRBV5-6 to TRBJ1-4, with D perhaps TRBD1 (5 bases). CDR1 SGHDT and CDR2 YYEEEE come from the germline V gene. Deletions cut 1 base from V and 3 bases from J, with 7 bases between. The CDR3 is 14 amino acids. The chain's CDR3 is CASSLNRPNEKLFF. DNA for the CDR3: TGTGCCAGCAGCTTGAACAGGCCTAATGAAAAACTGTTTTTT.

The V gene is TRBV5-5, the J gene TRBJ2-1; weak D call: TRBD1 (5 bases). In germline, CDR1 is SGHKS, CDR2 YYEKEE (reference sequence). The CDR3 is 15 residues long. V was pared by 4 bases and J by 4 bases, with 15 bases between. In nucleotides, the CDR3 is TGTGCCAGCAGCCGAGGAGAAGGGGCGTACAATGAGCAGTTCTTC. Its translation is CASSRGEGAYNEQFF.

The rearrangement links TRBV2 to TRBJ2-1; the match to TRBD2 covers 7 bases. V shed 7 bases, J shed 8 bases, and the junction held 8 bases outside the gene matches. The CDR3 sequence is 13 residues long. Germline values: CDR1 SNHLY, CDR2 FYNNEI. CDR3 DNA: TGTGCCAGCAACCGACTAGCCCTCGATGAGCAGTTCTTC. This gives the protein CASNRLALDEQFF.

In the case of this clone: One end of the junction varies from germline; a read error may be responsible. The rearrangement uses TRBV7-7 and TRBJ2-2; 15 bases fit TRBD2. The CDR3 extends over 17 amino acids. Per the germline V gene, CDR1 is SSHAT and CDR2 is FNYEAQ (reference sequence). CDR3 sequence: CASSFGLAGGRTGELFF. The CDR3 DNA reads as TGTGCTAGCAGCTTCGGACTAGCGGGGGGGCGAACCGGGGAGCTGTTTTTT.